This T cell receptor (beta chain) comes out of a study of graft-versus-host responses after intestinal transplantation (dated by TCRdb to the early 2020s). Regarding the research as a whole: The transplants that recipients received were multivisceral, liver-intestinal, or isolated intestinal. All recipients received anti-thymocyte globulin induction followed by maintenance tacrolimus and steroids for two to four years. Bulk TCR-beta CDR3 sequencing was used to track graft-versus-host and host-versus-graft alloreactive T cell clones in the graft, circulation and bone marrow after intestinal transplantation. Alloreactive clones were identified by sequencing pre-transplant mixed lymphocyte reaction products and comparing these products with unstimulated pre-transplant donor and recipient T cells. The cohort enrolled about two dozen intestinal transplant recipients including one retransplant, and a few patients lacking pretransplant specimens were excluded. Donor T cell macrochimerism was defined as a peak of at least 4% donor T cells among recipient peripheral blood mononuclear cells. Rather than going through the commercial service, samples from a few later patients were sequenced in-house on an Illumina MiSeq and processed with MiXCR. On the study overall, not on this receptor specifically: High GvH to HvG T cell clonal ratios were observed in the allografts of patients with donor T cell macrochimerism. Early after transplant, declines in HvG clones were associated with peak levels of circulating GvH clones. The conclusions were limited by the relatively low number and heterogeneity of the intestinal transplant patients. GvH clones were detected in recipient bone marrow, and some appeared earlier in ileal mucosa or blood, consistent with an intestinal mucosal origin.

Receptor libraries were prepared by the immunoSEQ multiplex PCR assay. For most patients, genomic DNA was isolated with the Qiagen DNeasy Blood and Tissue Kit and sent frozen to Adaptive Biotechnologies for TCR sequencing. Adaptive Biotechnologies carried out high-throughput TCR-beta CDR3 sequencing of genomic DNA for most patients. As for the original processing: TCR sequencing data for roughly 20 patients were retrieved from Adaptive's ImmunoSEQ software; a few other patients were processed with MiXCR and VDJtools. CD4 versus CD8 sorting errors were corrected by removing sequences found in both subsets at a frequency ratio below 5:1. CDR3 nucleotide sequences shared by donor and recipient were removed because the origin of these sequences could not be assigned. To be classed as alloreactive, a clone needed at least 2-fold expansion over unstimulated cells and a minimum CFSE-low frequency of 0.002% (template counts) or 0.001% (read counts). Mappable clones were those detected in sequenced pre-transplant spleen, lymph node, or MLR CFSE-low populations of the donor or recipient. The cumulative frequency of alloreactive clones was calculated as a percentage of all sequences, weighted by copy number. The table was pulled from immuneACCESS by TCRdb, which kept in-frame rearrangements only. Such tables lose some clones; where checked, under half of the loss comes from unresolved V genes, and the rest has no known cause. The V and J calls and clone size are taken from that table; D and trimming were inferred from the DNA. A total of over 55,000 clones appear in this sample, about nine tenths of them only once. The ten largest clones represent roughly 1.3% of the sample.

Germline trimming amounts to 4 bases on V and 3 bases on J, with 4 as the count of junction bases outside the gene matches. From cysteine to phenylalanine, the CDR3 is 14 amino acids long. The read is trimmed to its CDR3 DNA, 42 bases read in frame from base 1. CDR1 is given as LGHNT and CDR2 as FRNRAP, both from the germline V gene. On this clone itself: This receptor's antigen is unknown. Per-base quality was not reported, and no clone a single base away is much larger than it.

The intended sense of this specimen's time point label: cells obtained before transplantation from donor or recipient. CD3+CD4+ and CD3+CD8+ populations were FACS-sorted from unstimulated pre-transplant donor and recipient cells taken from spleen or lymph nodes. This material consisted of unstimulated CD8+ T cells sorted from spleen or lymph node cells, taken before intestinal transplant. The V and J segments used are TRBV12-5 and TRBJ2-7, with 9 bases in between that match TRBD1. The sequence was collected from a human donor who received an intestinal transplant. For the CDR3, the sequence is CASGSGQGYYEQYF. The nucleotide sequence reads TGTGCTAGTGGTTCAGGACAGGGGTACTACGAGCAGTACTTC.